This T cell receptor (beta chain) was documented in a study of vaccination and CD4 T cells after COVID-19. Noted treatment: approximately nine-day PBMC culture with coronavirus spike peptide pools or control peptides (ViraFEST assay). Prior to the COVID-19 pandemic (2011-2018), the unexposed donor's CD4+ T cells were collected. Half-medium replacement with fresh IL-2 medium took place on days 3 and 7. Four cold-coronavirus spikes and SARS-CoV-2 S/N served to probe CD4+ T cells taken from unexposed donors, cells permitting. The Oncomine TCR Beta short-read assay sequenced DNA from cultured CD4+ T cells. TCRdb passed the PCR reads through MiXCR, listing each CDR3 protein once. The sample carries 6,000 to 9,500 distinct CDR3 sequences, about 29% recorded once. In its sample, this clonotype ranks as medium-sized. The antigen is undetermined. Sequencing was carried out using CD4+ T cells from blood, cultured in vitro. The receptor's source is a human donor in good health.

DNA of the CDR3: TGTGCCTGGGCCCTGGCGGGGGTGGAGACCCAGTACTTC. This codes for CAWALAGVETQYF. This chain connects TRBV30 to TRBJ2-5; 7 bases map to TRBD2. CDR3 size: 13 residues. V gave up 5 bases and J gave up 5 bases; unmatched junction bases: 8. Germline values: CDR1 GTSNPN, CDR2 SVGIG (reference sequence).